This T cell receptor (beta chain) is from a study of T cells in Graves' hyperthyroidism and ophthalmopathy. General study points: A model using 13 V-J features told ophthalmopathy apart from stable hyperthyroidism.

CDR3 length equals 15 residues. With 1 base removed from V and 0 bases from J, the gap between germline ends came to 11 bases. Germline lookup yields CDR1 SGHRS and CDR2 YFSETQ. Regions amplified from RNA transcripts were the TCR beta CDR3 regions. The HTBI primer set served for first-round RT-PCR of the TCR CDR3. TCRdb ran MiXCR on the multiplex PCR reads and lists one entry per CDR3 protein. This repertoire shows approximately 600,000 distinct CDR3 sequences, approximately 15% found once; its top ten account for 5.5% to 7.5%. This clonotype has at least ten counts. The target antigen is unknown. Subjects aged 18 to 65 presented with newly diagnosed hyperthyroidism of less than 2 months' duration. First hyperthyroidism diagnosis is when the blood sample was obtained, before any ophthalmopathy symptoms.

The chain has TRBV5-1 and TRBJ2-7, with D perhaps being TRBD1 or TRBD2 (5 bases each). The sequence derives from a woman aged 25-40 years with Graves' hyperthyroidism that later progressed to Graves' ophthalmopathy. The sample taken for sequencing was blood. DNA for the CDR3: TGCGCCAGCAGCTTGCAACCAGGGACCTCCTACGAGCAGTACTTC. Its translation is CASSLQPGTSYEQYF.